Following are 4 T cell receptor beta chains from one sample sequenced in a study of shared clonotypes between healthy human individuals. Sequencing used immunoSEQ multiplex PCR; TCRdb keeps in-frame clones, though not all of them. The table lists hundreds of thousands of clones, roughly 95% of them singletons, with about 0.11% in the top ten. Positively selected for CCR7, the CD45RO-negative cells used as naive CD8 cells excluded terminally differentiated effector memory CD45RA+ cells. The source material was naive CD8+ T cells sorted from blood. These receptors all stem from a woman aged 30 to 39 in good health.

The rearrangement joins TRBV6-5 to TRBJ1-1; the D is unclear. Between the trimmed V and J ends, which lost 8 bases and 0 bases, there was a span of 7 bases. Germline CDR1 and CDR2: MNHEY and SVGAGI. CDR3 length equals 12 residues. The CDR3 DNA follows: TGTGCCAGCTGGGAGGTGAACACTGAAGCTTTCTTT. It codes for CASWEVNTEAFF.

The count of this clone is one. This rearrangement joins TRBV16 to TRBJ1-1; D might be TRBD1 (6 bases). The CDR3 spans 13 residues. Trimming shortened V by 2 bases and J by 3 bases, and 7 bases separated the two germline ends. Germline assignment: CDR1 KGHSY and CDR2 FQNENV. The CDR3, as DNA: TGTGCCAGCAGCCAAGGACAGTACACTGAAGCTTTCTTT. Its protein is CASSQGQYTEAFF.

This rearrangement joins TRBV4-1 to TRBJ2-2; D uncertain. Trimming removed 4 bases at V and 6 bases at J, with 15 bases between. The CDR3 extends over 15 amino acids. CDR1 is MGHRA and CDR2 is YSYEKL in the germline V gene. The CDR3 region is CASSPYQVGAGELFF. CDR3 sequence (DNA): TGCGCCAGCAGCCCCTACCAGGTTGGGGCCGGGGAGCTGTTTTTT.

The V and J genes are TRBV5-6 and TRBJ1-1; D is undetermined. V lost 5 bases and J 1 base, leaving 9 bases between the germline ends. Per the germline V gene, CDR1 is SGHDT and CDR2 is YYEEEE. The CDR3 is made up of 13 amino acids. The CDR3 spells CASRGAGNTEAFF. CDR3 DNA sequence: TGTGCCAGCAGGGGTGCGGGGAACACTGAAGCTTTCTTT. Full variable domain (rest looked up from reference TRBV5-6 and TRBJ1-1): DAGVTQSPTHLIKTRGQQVTLRCSPKSGHDTVSWYQQALGQGPQFIFQYYEEEERQRGNFPDRFSGHQFPNYSSELNVNALLLGDSALYLCASRGAGNTEAFFGQGTRLTVV.